Following are 9 T cell receptor beta chains from one sample sequenced in a study of cytomegalovirus exposure and HLA in healthy donors. 60 Vbeta and 13 Jbeta primers were used in PCR. Sequencing was performed with immunoSEQ multiplex PCR; in TCRdb, only in-frame clones are kept and a portion is missing. The sample lists some 65,000 clones, 60% to 65% occurring once. The specimen was PBMCs. These receptors originate from a young man in good health and CMV-seronegative.

J is TRBJ2-7 and V is TRBV2; TRBD1 is a possible D gene (6 bases). The CDR3 is 14 amino acids. Germline CDR1 and CDR2: SNHLY and FYNNEI. Trimming removed 6 bases from V and 3 bases from J, with 15 bases in between. CDR3 DNA sequence: TGTGCCAGCAGACAGGGATACATGGGCTACGAGCAGTACTTC. Translating gives CASRQGYMGYEQYF.

This clone came up a few times. The J gene is TRBJ2-7, the V gene TRBV5-1; 10 bases are a match to TRBD1. V was clipped by 4 bases and J by 2 bases; unmatched bases: 3. The CDR3 consists of 14 residues. CDR1 and CDR2 (germline): SGHRS, YFSETQ. The DNA of the CDR3 is TGCGCCAGCAGCGCTGGACAGGGGGCCTACGAGCAGTACTTC. Amino acid sequence: CASSAGQGAYEQYF.

This clone showed up just a few times. The chain carries TRBV6-4 and TRBJ2-1, with 8 positions matching TRBD1. CDR3 length equals 14 residues. The V gene end was trimmed by 6 bases and the J gene end by 9 bases; junction bases not matched to a gene: 10. CDR1 is MRHNA, CDR2 SNTAGT, per germline. The DNA of the CDR3 is TGTGCCAGCAGGCCGGGACAGGCCCCAATTGAGCAGTTCTTC. It yields the protein CASRPGQAPIEQFF.

The gene calls are TRBV9 and TRBJ1-2; D is possibly TRBD1 (5 bases). Germline values: CDR1 SGDLS, CDR2 YYNGEE. V shed 4 bases and J shed 3 bases, with 16 bases lying between them. The CDR3 contains 15 residues. The CDR3 protein is CASSLRAGQDYGYTF. The DNA of the CDR3 is TGTGCCAGCAGCCTCCGGGCAGGGCAGGACTATGGCTACACCTTC.

The chain recombines TRBV6-5 with TRBJ2-7, with 9 bases aligning to TRBD1. J gave up 6 bases and V 0 bases, and 6 bases lay outside the gene matches. The CDR3 consists of 15 residues. Germline CDR1 is MNHEY and CDR2 is SVGAGI. CDR3 bases: TGTGCCAGCAGTTACTCGGGGACAGGGTTCGGCGAGCAGTACTTC. Its protein is CASSYSGTGFGEQYF.

The chain is built from TRBV10-3 and TRBJ2-7, with D maybe TRBD1 (6 bases). With 1 base removed from V and 1 base from J, the gap between germline ends came to 8 bases. Per germline, CDR1 ENHRY and CDR2 SYGVKD. The CDR3 consists of 14 residues. CDR3 region: CAISEFTGSYEQYF. CDR3 in DNA: TGTGCCATCAGTGAGTTTACAGGGTCCTACGAGCAGTACTTC.

CDR3 residues: CASSEASGPYEQYF. As DNA, the CDR3 is TGTGCCAGCAGTGAAGCGAGCGGACCCTACGAGCAGTACTTC. The chain couples TRBV6-1 to TRBJ2-7; perhaps TRBD2 as D (5 bases). The V end was cut by 0 bases, the J end by 2 bases, with 8 bases between. Per the germline V gene, CDR1 is MNHNS and CDR2 is SASEGT. There are 14 residues in the CDR3.

The chain employs TRBV4-2 and TRBJ1-1, with 12 bases that match TRBD1. The CDR3 spans 15 residues. CDR1 and CDR2 from the germline V gene are LGHNA and YNFKEQ. Trimming cost V 8 bases and J 3 bases; bases outside gene matches: 7. The CDR3 nucleotides read TGTGCCAGCCGGGACAGGGGGCGCGTGGACACTGAAGCTTTCTTT. Translated, it gives CASRDRGRVDTEAFF.

The genes are TRBV13 and TRBJ2-5; 7 bases fit TRBD2. The CDR3 extends over 13 amino acids. The germline V gene has CDR1 PRHDT and CDR2 FYEKMQ (reference sequence). V was pared by 4 bases and J by 7 bases, with 6 bases of the junction left unmatched. CDR3 region: CASSSRLAVTQYF. The CDR3 DNA follows: TGTGCCAGCAGCTCACGACTAGCCGTGACCCAGTACTTC.